This T cell receptor beta chain derives from a study of T-cell reconstitution after alpha-beta-depleted transplantation in children. Study results and caveats: Expanded graft clones numbering several hundred reportedly gave rise to alpha-beta T cells about two months after transplant. T-cell numbers and diversity one year post-transplant derived largely from freshly generated T cells. There were some patients whose high TCRbeta diversity at day 60 came from surviving recipient T cells and thymic progenitors.

The library targeted TCRbeta and was prepared with unique molecular identifiers. TCRdb reprocessed the PCR reads via MiXCR and lists one record per CDR3 protein. The sample has about 120,000 distinct CDR3 sequences, over 9% seen once; the top ten hold less than 40%. There are 11 residues in the CDR3. The V gene lost 0 bases and the J gene lost 8 bases, with 8 bases spanning the gap. Germline V gene lookup returns CDR1 SQVTM and CDR2 ANQGSEA. The sample holds a few counts of this clonotype. Its specificity is not known. This specimen consisted of PBMCs, obtained before TCRalphabeta/CD19-depleted stem cell transplant. This TCR was sampled from a boy between 2 and 10 years old with acute lymphoblastic leukemia, due to receive a stem cell transplant. The J gene is TRBJ2-7, the V gene TRBV29-1; no reliable D call. The DNA for the CDR3 is TGCAGCGTTGAAGAACCTCGGCAGCAGTACTTC. It codes for CSVEEPRQQYF.